Listed below are T cell receptor beta chains from one sample, sequenced in a study of beta chain features in type 1 diabetes. Using immunoSEQ multiplex PCR, the repertoire was profiled, and TCRdb retains in-frame clones only, with some absent. The table lists 100,000 to 150,000 clones, around 15% of them singletons. Sequencing was done on a sample of central memory CD4+ T cells from blood. The receptors stem from a man between 18 and 35 years old with type 1 diabetes. Both conserved end residues are part of each CDR3. D genes are given only for firm matches. The size entry is marked missing in some rows and otherwise reads once, few, many or a size class.

size | J | D | V | length | CDR3 | DNA
medium-sized | TRBJ2-2 | - | TRBV28 | 14 | CASRSPSGTGELFF | TGTGCCAGCAGGAGTCCTTCGGGCACCGGGGAGCTGTTTTTT
few | TRBJ2-7 | - | TRBV9 | 15 | CASSVEGTSSYEQYF | TGTGCCAGCAGCGTAGAGGGGACCAGCTCCTACGAGCAGTACTTC
few | TRBJ2-3 | TRBD1 | TRBV6-5 | 13 | CASSQTGADTQYF | TGTGCCAGCAGTCAAACAGGGGCAGATACGCAGTATTTT
few | TRBJ2-2 | - | TRBV30 | 13 | CAWSLGDPGELFF | TGTGCCTGGAGTCTCGGCGACCCCGGGGAGCTGTTTTTT
few | TRBJ2-3 | TRBD2 | TRBV29-1 | 15 | CSVAIAGPSTDTQYF | TGCAGCGTTGCCATAGCGGGGCCTAGCACAGATACGCAGTATTTT
- | TRBJ2-7 | - | TRBV7-9 | 14 | CASSLAATRDEQYF | TGTGCCAGCAGCTTAGCTGCCACCCGTGACGAGCAGTACTTC
few | TRBJ1-6 | - | TRBV6-4 | 15 | CAISEATKGGSPLHF | TGTGCCATCAGTGAGGCGACTAAGGGCGGTTCACCCCTCCACTTT
once | TRBJ2-2 | - | TRBV6-1 | 14 | CASSITGKTGELFF | TGTGCCAGCAGTATTACAGGGAAAACCGGGGAGCTGTTTTTT
few | TRBJ2-2 | - | TRBV7-2 | 13 | CASSLHSTGELFF | TGTGCCAGCAGCCTCCACAGCACCGGGGAGCTGTTTTTT
few | TRBJ2-3 | TRBD2 | TRBV5-1 | 17 | CASSPEGGAGVTDTQYF | TGCGCCAGCAGCCCCGAAGGGGGAGCGGGGGTCACAGATACGCAGTATTTT
few | TRBJ1-2 | - | TRBV30 | 12 | CAWKNRDDGYTF | TGTGCCTGGAAGAACAGGGATGATGGCTACACCTTC
- | TRBJ2-3 | TRBD2 | TRBV10-3 | 15 | CAISGVGRLSDTQYF | TGTGCCATCAGTGGAGTCGGGAGGTTGTCAGATACGCAGTATTTT
many | TRBJ2-7 | - | TRBV5-1 | 13 | CASSLAGYNEQYF | TGCGCCAGCAGCTTGGCGGGATACAACGAGCAGTACTTC
- | TRBJ2-1 | TRBD1 | TRBV29-1 | 18 | CSVLSSGTGGRSYNEQFF | TGCAGCGTTCTTTCTTCCGGGACAGGGGGTAGATCCTACAATGAGCAGTTCTTC
few | TRBJ2-1 | TRBD1 | TRBV7-3 | 15 | CASSFSGQGYNEQFF | TGTGCCAGCAGCTTCTCGGGACAGGGCTACAATGAGCAGTTCTTC
- | TRBJ2-7 | TRBD2 | TRBV6-5 | 15 | CASSYYGLAPSEQYF | TGTGCCAGCAGTTACTACGGACTAGCGCCCTCCGAGCAGTACTTC
- | TRBJ1-2 | - | TRBV6-1 | 13 | CASSVGANYGYTF | TGTGCCAGCAGCGTTGGGGCCAACTATGGCTACACCTTC
few | TRBJ2-1 | TRBD2 | TRBV19 | 14 | CASTLAGSYNEQFF | TGTGCCAGTACGCTAGCGGGTTCCTACAATGAGCAGTTCTTC
many | TRBJ1-3 | - | TRBV7-9 | 13 | CASSLSIGNTIYF | TGTGCCAGCAGCTTAAGTATTGGAAACACCATATATTTT
few | TRBJ2-1 | - | TRBV28 | 12 | CASTGTYNEQFF | TGTGCCAGCACCGGGACCTACAATGAGCAGTTCTTC
- | TRBJ1-1 | - | TRBV19 | 16 | CASSIWQGTLNTEAFF | TGTGCCAGTAGTATCTGGCAGGGGACTCTCAACACTGAAGCTTTCTTT
few | TRBJ2-1 | - | TRBV18 | 13 | CASSVGFGDEQFF | TGTGCCAGCTCAGTGGGGTTCGGGGATGAGCAGTTCTTC
- | TRBJ2-5 | TRBD1 | TRBV29-1 | 14 | CSVLDRLFTGEQYF | TGCAGCGTCCTGGACCGTCTCTTTACAGGGGAGCAGTACTTC
few | TRBJ2-1 | - | TRBV7-2 | 14 | CASSHRTEYNEQFF | TGTGCCAGCAGCCACCGGACGGAATACAATGAGCAGTTCTTC
- | TRBJ2-7 | TRBD1 | TRBV19 | 17 | CASSIEVAGGESYEQYF | TGTGCCAGTAGTATAGAGGTCGCAGGGGGCGAATCTTACGAGCAGTACTTC
few | TRBJ1-5 | - | TRBV7-2 | 16 | CASSLAAQGVNQPQHF | TGTGCCAGCAGCTTAGCCGCGCAGGGAGTAAATCAGCCCCAGCATTTT
few | TRBJ1-4 | TRBD1 | TRBV25-1 | 15 | CASSDTGGSGEKLFF | TGTGCCAGCAGTGATACAGGGGGCTCGGGTGAAAAACTGTTTTTT
few | TRBJ2-5 | - | TRBV7-3 | 14 | CASRLNFGETAQYF | TGTGCCAGCAGGTTAAATTTTGGCGAGACGGCCCAGTACTTC
few | TRBJ1-1 | - | TRBV19 | 16 | CASSISGDGMNTEAFF | TGTGCCAGTAGTATTTCCGGCGACGGGATGAACACTGAAGCTTTCTTT
few | TRBJ2-5 | - | TRBV7-9 | 16 | CASSPATEETKETQYF | TGTGCCAGCAGCCCTGCCACGGAAGAGACGAAAGAGACCCAGTACTTC
- | TRBJ1-6 | - | TRBV5-1 | 15 | CASSLAWTDNSPLHF | TGCGCCAGCAGCCTCGCATGGACAGATAATTCACCCCTCCACTTT
many | TRBJ2-1 | - | TRBV7-2 | 11 | CASSFFREQFF | TGTGCCAGCAGCTTCTTCCGAGAGCAGTTCTTC
- | TRBJ2-1 | TRBD2 | TRBV25-1 | 16 | CASSELWGGSRNEQFF | TGTGCCAGCAGTGAATTGTGGGGGGGGAGCCGCAATGAGCAGTTCTTC
many | TRBJ2-4 | - | TRBV29-1 | 12 | CSVAHSGDIQYF | TGCAGCGTTGCCCACTCCGGGGACATTCAGTACTTC
few | TRBJ1-1 | - | TRBV6-1 | 13 | CASSEWGGAEAFF | TGTGCCAGCAGTGAATGGGGGGGGGCTGAAGCTTTCTTT
many | TRBJ2-3 | - | TRBV25-1 | 11 | CASRLEDTQYF | TGTGCCAGCCGTCTGGAAGATACGCAGTATTTT
few | TRBJ2-7 | TRBD1 | TRBV30 | 15 | CAWSVSRTGAYEQYF | TGTGCCTGGAGTGTATCCCGGACAGGGGCCTACGAGCAGTACTTC
- | TRBJ2-1 | - | TRBV2 | 16 | CASRDFVLGRGGEQFF | TGTGCCAGCAGAGACTTCGTGTTAGGGAGAGGGGGTGAGCAGTTCTTC
- | TRBJ2-1 | TRBD1 | TRBV7-2 | 15 | CASSLQARQGNEQFF | TGTGCCAGCAGCCTACAGGCCCGACAGGGAAACGAGCAGTTCTTC
- | TRBJ2-5 | TRBD2 | TRBV7-2 | 14 | CASSLTSATETQYF | TGTGCCAGCAGCTTGACTAGCGCCACAGAGACCCAGTACTTC
- | TRBJ1-5 | - | TRBV4-2 | 13 | CASSYDRDQAQHF | TGTGCCAGCAGCTACGACCGGGACCAGGCCCAGCATTTT
once | TRBJ1-1 | - | TRBV2 | 15 | CASSAAVTRETEAFF | TGTGCCAGCAGTGCAGCGGTTACCAGGGAAACTGAAGCTTTCTTT
many | TRBJ2-3 | TRBD2 | TRBV7-3 | 16 | CASSSQGLAGADTQYF | TGTGCCAGCAGCTCACAAGGACTAGCGGGAGCAGATACGCAGTATTTT
- | TRBJ1-1 | TRBD1 | TRBV27 | 15 | CASSPPTGLALGAFF | TGTGCCAGCAGTCCTCCGACAGGGTTGGCCTTGGGAGCTTTCTTT
few | TRBJ2-3 | TRBD2 | TRBV7-2 | 17 | CASSPTLSGGAEDTQYF | TGTGCCAGCAGCCCGACCCTGAGCGGGGGGGCGGAGGATACGCAGTATTTT
few | TRBJ1-2 | - | TRBV2 | 19 | CASSEALRVGHLQSYGYTF | TGTGCCAGCAGTGAAGCGCTTAGGGTTGGGCACCTCCAGAGCTATGGCTACACCTTC
few | TRBJ2-5 | TRBD2 | TRBV4-3 | 14 | CASSRLAGQETQYF | TGCGCCAGCAGCCGACTAGCGGGCCAAGAGACCCAGTACTTC
few | TRBJ1-2 | - | TRBV29-1 | 12 | CSVGETFYGYTF | TGCAGCGTGGGTGAGACCTTCTATGGCTACACCTTC
- | TRBJ2-1 | TRBD2 | TRBV6-6 | 16 | CASSYSGASGYNEQFF | TGTGCCAGCAGTTACTCTGGGGCTAGCGGGTACAATGAGCAGTTCTTC